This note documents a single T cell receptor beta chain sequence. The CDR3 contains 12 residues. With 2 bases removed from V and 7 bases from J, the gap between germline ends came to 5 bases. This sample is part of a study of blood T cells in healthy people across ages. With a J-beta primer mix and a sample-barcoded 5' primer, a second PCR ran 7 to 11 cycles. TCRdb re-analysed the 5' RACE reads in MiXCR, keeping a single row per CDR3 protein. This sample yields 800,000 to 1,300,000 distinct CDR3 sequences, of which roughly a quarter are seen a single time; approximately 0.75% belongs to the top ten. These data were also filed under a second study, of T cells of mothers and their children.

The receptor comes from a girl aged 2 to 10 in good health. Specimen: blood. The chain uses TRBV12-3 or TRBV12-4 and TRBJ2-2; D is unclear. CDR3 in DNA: TGTGCCAGCAGTTTATATTTCGGGGAGCTGTTTTTT. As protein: CASSLYFGELFF.